This T cell receptor (beta chain) emerged from a study of vaccination effects on CD4 cells after COVID-19. General observations from the study: Clonal contraction was marked in infection- and vaccine-induced clones late after vaccination. No early post-infection timepoints were available in the study, which also included few convalescent patients.

CDR3 length: 15 amino acids. Germline V gives CDR1 LNHDA, CDR2 SQIVND (reference sequence). V was clipped by 6 bases and J by 0 bases, with 11 bases between them. About this clone: Its antigen is as yet unknown.

Before sequencing, viral peptide pools were used by the ViraFEST assay to expand antigen-specific CD4+ T cells. Once cultured for 10 to 11 days, the cells underwent separation to obtain CD4+ T cells. Participants got two doses of BNT162b2 or mRNA-1273 vaccine. Negative nucleocapsid antibody tests before and after vaccination confirmed no previous SARS-CoV-2 infection. On days 3 and 7, fresh IL-2 medium replaced half the medium. Using immunoSEQ multiplex PCR, the repertoire was profiled, and TCRdb retains in-frame clones only, with some absent. The sample includes about 48,000 clones, 65% to 75% of them seen just once.

The sequencing here drew on CD4+ T cells from PBMCs cultured with HCoV-OC43 spike peptides, taken after COVID-19 vaccination. Specified subset: HCoV-OC43 spike overlapping peptide pool stimulation. This receptor was taken from a human donor who received a COVID-19 vaccine. This sequence joins TRBV19 and TRBJ1-4; D not certain. The DNA for the CDR3 is TGTGCCAGTAGGACAACAGATGCAACTAATGAAAAACTGTTTTTT. Protein sequence: CASRTTDATNEKLFF.